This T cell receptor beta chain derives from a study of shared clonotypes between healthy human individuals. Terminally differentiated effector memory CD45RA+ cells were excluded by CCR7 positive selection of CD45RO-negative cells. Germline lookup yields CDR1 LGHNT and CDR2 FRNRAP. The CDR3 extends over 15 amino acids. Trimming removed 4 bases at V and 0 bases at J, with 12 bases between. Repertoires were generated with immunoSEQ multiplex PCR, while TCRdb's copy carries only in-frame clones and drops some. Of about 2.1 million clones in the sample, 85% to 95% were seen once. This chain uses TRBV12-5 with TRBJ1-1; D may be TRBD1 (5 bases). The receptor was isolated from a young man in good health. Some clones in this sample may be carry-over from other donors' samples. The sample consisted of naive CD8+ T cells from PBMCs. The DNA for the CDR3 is TGTGCTAGTGGTTCCTCACAGGCAATGAACACTGAAGCTTTCTTT. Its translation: CASGSSQAMNTEAFF.